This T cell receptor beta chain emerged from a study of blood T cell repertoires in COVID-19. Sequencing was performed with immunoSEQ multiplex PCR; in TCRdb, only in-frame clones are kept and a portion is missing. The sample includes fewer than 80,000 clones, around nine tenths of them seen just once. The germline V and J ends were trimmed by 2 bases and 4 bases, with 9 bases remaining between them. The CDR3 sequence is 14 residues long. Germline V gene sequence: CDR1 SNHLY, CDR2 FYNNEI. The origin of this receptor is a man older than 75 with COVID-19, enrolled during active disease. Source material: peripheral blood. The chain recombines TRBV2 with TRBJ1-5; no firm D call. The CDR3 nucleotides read TGTGCCAGCAGTGAATCACAGACAAATCAGCCCCAGCATTTT. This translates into CASSESQTNQPQHF.